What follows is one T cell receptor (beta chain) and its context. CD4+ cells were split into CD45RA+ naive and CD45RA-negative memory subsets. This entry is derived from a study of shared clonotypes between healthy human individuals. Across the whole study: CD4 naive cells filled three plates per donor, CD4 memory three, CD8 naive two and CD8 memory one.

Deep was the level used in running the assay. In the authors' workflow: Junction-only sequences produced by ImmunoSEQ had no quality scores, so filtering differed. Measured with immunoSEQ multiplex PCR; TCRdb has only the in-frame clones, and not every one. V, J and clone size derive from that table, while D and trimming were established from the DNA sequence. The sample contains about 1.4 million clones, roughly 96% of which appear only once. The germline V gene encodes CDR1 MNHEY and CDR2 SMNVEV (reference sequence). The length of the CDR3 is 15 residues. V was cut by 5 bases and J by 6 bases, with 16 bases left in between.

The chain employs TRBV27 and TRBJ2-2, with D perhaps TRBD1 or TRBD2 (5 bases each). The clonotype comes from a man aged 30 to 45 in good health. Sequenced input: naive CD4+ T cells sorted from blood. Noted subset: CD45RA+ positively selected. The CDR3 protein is CASSPRWGIPGELFF. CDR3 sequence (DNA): TGTGCCAGCAGTCCCCGATGGGGGATTCCCGGGGAGCTGTTTTTT.